The 13 T cell receptor beta chains below all came from one sample that was sequenced in a study of T cells in Graves' hyperthyroidism and ophthalmopathy. Amplification yielded TCR beta CDR3 regions, with RNA transcripts as the source. TCR CDR3 regions were first amplified by RT-PCR with HTBI primers. TCRdb reprocessed the multiplex PCR reads with MiXCR, giving one entry per CDR3 protein. The sample includes nearly 750,000 distinct CDR3 sequences, over 35% of them seen just once. Input material: blood. The origin of the receptors is a middle-aged woman with Graves' hyperthyroidism.

This clonotype came up many times. J is TRBJ1-1 and V is TRBV7-8, with D hard to call. The CDR3 is 13 amino acids. The V end was cut by 1 base, the J end by 7 bases, with 10 bases between. Germline CDR1 SGHVS, CDR2 FQNEAQ. CDR3 bases: TGTGCCAGCAGCTTAGAGAGGCGAGGTGAAGCTTTCTTT. It specifies CASSLERRGEAFF.

This clonotype was counted only a few times. The chain carries TRBV12-3 or TRBV12-4 and TRBJ1-3; D unclear. Trimming took 4 bases from V and 0 from J, leaving 16 bases between them. The CDR3 extends over 17 amino acids. The CDR3 nucleotides read TGTGCCAGCAGTTCTGATCAAGGAGGCGACTCTGGAAACACCATATATTTT. This gives the protein CASSSDQGGDSGNTIYF.

This clonotype was seen a few times. This sequence joins TRBV4-1 and TRBJ2-7, with 7 bases that match TRBD1. CDR3 length equals 16 residues. V lost 2 bases, J lost 4 bases, and 11 bases stayed unmatched. Germline CDR1 MGHRA, CDR2 YSYEKL. The CDR3 sequence is CASSQSPRGSWYEQYF. The CDR3 DNA sequence: TGCGCCAGCAGCCAAAGCCCCAGGGGGTCGTGGTACGAGCAGTACTTC.

The sample holds many counts of this clonotype. The chain has TRBV10-2 and TRBJ1-2; 9 nucleotides agree with TRBD1. CDR1 and CDR2 (germline): WSHSY, SAAADI. Trimming removed 6 bases from V and 3 bases from J; junction bases left unmatched: 11. The CDR3 is made up of 16 amino acids. The CDR3 coding sequence is TGCGCCAGCAGCTCAACCGGGACAGGGTTTGACTATGGCTACACCTTC. The encoded protein is CASSSTGTGFDYGYTF.

This clonotype was observed many times. The chain is built from TRBV10-2 and TRBJ1-5; D possibly corresponds to TRBD1 (5 bases). CDR1 and CDR2 (germline): WSHSY, SAAADI. The CDR3 is 14 residues long. Trimming took off 0 bases at V and 4 bases at J, with 7 bases between the two ends. The CDR3 nucleotides are TGCGCCAGCAGTGAGTCAGGGGATAATCAGCCCCAGCATTTT. Translating it yields CASSESGDNQPQHF.

This clonotype showed up just a few times. J is TRBJ2-5 and V is TRBV10-3; weak D call: TRBD2 (6 bases). The CDR3 has 14 amino acids. Germline assignment: CDR1 ENHRY and CDR2 SYGVKD. Trimming pared 10 bases from V and 4 bases from J, leaving 19 bases between. CDR3 bases: TGTGCCAGCAGAGACGGGGGTCCGGCAGAGACCCAGTACTTC. Its translation is CASRDGGPAETQYF.

The rearrangement links TRBV20-1 to TRBJ2-2; 9 bases fit TRBD2. The V gene end was trimmed by 2 bases and the J gene end by 5 bases; junction bases not matched to a gene: 3. The CDR3 is made up of 14 amino acids. Germline-derived CDR1 and CDR2 are DFQATT and SNEGSKA (reference sequence). The CDR3 region is CSARKAGGTGELFF. CDR3 sequence (DNA): TGCAGTGCTAGAAAGGCGGGAGGGACCGGGGAGCTGTTTTTT.

This clonotype came up once. The chain uses TRBV20-1 and TRBJ1-1, with D hard to call. CDR1 DFQATT and CDR2 SNEGSKA come from the germline V gene (reference sequence). The CDR3 has 12 residues. Trimming shortened V by 4 bases and J by 1 base, and 7 bases separated the two germline ends. CDR3 region: CSANRQNTEAFF. The CDR3 DNA reads TGCAGTGCTAATAGACAGAACACTGAAGCTTTCTTT.

This chain joins TRBV20-1 and TRBJ1-6, with a weak D call TRBD1 (6 bases). The length of the CDR3 is 16 residues. Trimming left V 7 bases short and J 5 bases short, with 21 bases between. Looked up from germline, CDR1 is DFQATT and CDR2 is SNEGSKA (reference sequence). Here the CDR3 DNA reads TGCAGTGTAGGAGGGGGAACCCTCAGCAATAATTCACCCCTCCACTTT. Translation: CSVGGGTLSNNSPLHF.

Turning to this clonotype: A clone one base away is much larger, so this may be a read error. V is TRBV25-1 and J is TRBJ2-2; 7 bases map to TRBD1. The CDR3 covers 21 residues. Germline trimming cut 1 base from V and 6 bases from J; bases unmatched to any gene: 23. Germline values: CDR1 MGHDK, CDR2 SYGVNS. The CDR3 is CASSELSRVEPGQRSPGELFF. CDR3 DNA: TGTGCCAGCAGTGAATTATCTAGGGTTGAACCGGGACAGAGATCCCCCGGGGAGCTGTTTTTT.

In this sample, this clonotype turned up once. One end of the junction does not line up with germline, which may come from a read error. The V and J genes are TRBV19 and TRBJ2-5, with D perhaps matching TRBD1 (7 bases). The CDR3 is made up of 13 amino acids. Germline V lookup: CDR1 LNHDA, CDR2 SQIVND (reference sequence). The CDR3 DNA reads as TGTGCCGGTAGTTCGGAGGGGGCGGAGACCCAGTACTTC. As protein: CAGSSEGAETQYF.

In the case of this clonotype: The junction and the germline gene differ at one end; a read error may be behind it. The chain recombines TRBV19 with TRBJ1-1; maybe TRBD1 (5 bases). This CDR3 is 14 amino acids long. CDR1 and CDR2 from the germline V gene are LNHDA and SQIVND (reference sequence). The CDR3 bases are TGTGCCAGTAGTATATTCGGATTCGGGACTGGAGCTTTCTTT. The encoded protein is CASSIFGFGTGAFF.

This clonotype was observed once. The junction departs from the called germline gene at one end, perhaps through a read error. The V call is TRBV7-9, the J call TRBJ1-2, with 10 positions matching TRBD1. From germline, CDR1 is SEHNR and CDR2 FQNEAQ (reference sequence). The CDR3 extends over 14 amino acids. In DNA form, the CDR3 reads TGTGCCAGCAGTTTAGCCGACAGGGGGCTTGGCTACACCTTC. Translating gives CASSLADRGLGYTF.